The clone carrying this T cell receptor (beta chain) appeared many times. What it binds is unknown. Germline V gives CDR1 SGHVS, CDR2 FNYEAQ. CDR3 size: 13 residues. V lost 2 bases to trimming and J lost 5 bases, with 7 bases between them. The replicate PCRs on unsorted PBMC were given 250 to 300 ng DNA, which is tens of thousands of T cell genomes. DNA from unsorted PBMC was sequenced on ten immunoSEQ deep assay plates. Assay: immunoSEQ multiplex PCR; the TCRdb copy retains only in-frame clones and omits some. Of around 530,000 clones listed, around three quarters were seen once; the top ten hold approximately 12%. The sample belongs to a study of shared clonotypes between healthy human individuals. Study as a whole: The people who gave samples were a couple of women and three men aged 18 to 49.

Study findings and constraints: The represented genetic and exposure-history diversity was limited by the small number of donors.

The clonotype comes from a woman in her forties in good health. Some clones in this sample may be carry-over from other donors' samples. The sequenced material came from PBMCs. The rearrangement links TRBV7-6 to TRBJ1-5; D call uncertain. CDR3 region: CASSLWGDQPQHF. The CDR3 DNA follows: TGTGCCAGCAGCTTATGGGGTGATCAGCCCCAGCATTTT. The complete variable domain, with remaining parts taken from reference TRBV7-6 and TRBJ1-5, reads GAGVSQSPRYKVTKRGQDVALRCDPISGHVSLYWYRQALGQGPEFLTYFNYEAQQDKSGLPNDRFSAERPEGSISTLTIQRTEQRDSAMYRCASSLWGDQPQHFGDGTRLSIL.